Following are 27 T cell receptor beta chains from one sample sequenced in a study of cytomegalovirus exposure and HLA in healthy donors. Method: immunoSEQ multiplex PCR; TCRdb's copy keeps in-frame clones and lacks some. The profile shows approximately 160,000 clones, roughly 89% of them singletons. The specimen sequenced was PBMCs. Receptor source: a woman aged 18 to 35 in good health and CMV-seropositive.

The rearrangement uses TRBV5-1 and TRBJ2-1; possible D gene TRBD1, 5 bases. This CDR3 is 15 amino acids long. V shed 5 bases and J shed 8 bases, with 20 bases lying between them. Per the germline V gene, CDR1 is SGHRS and CDR2 is YFSETQ. This CDR3 reads CASSYRQSTADEQFF. CDR3 nucleotides: TGCGCCAGCAGTTACCGACAGTCCACGGCCGATGAGCAGTTCTTC. The complete variable domain, with remaining parts taken from reference TRBV5-1 and TRBJ2-1, reads KAGVTQTPRYLIKTRGQQVTLSCSPISGHRSVSWYQQTPGQGLQFLFEYFSETQRNKGNFPGRFSGRQFSNSRSEMNVSTLELGDSALYLCASSYRQSTADEQFFGPGTRLTVL.

This sequence joins TRBV13 and TRBJ2-7; D remains unclear. Germline V gene data show CDR1 as PRHDT and CDR2 as FYEKMQ (reference sequence). The CDR3 has 13 amino acids. V lost 5 bases and J lost 0, with 8 bases in between. DNA for the CDR3: TGTGCCAGCAGCATCAGGCGCTCCTACGAGCAGTACTTC. This codes for CASSIRRSYEQYF. Drawing the rest from reference TRBV13 and TRBJ2-7, the complete variable domain is AAGVIQSPRHLIKEKRETATLKCYPIPRHDTVYWYQQGPGQDPQFLISFYEKMQSDKGSIPDRFSAQQFSDYHSELNMSSLELGDSALYFCASSIRRSYEQYFGPGTRLTVT.

The chain is built from TRBV5-6 and TRBJ2-7; D may be TRBD1 (6 bases). CDR3 size: 15 residues. Trimming removed 4 bases from V and 6 bases from J, with 20 bases in between. CDR1 and CDR2 (germline): SGHDT, YYEEEE. CDR3 region: CASSLDLDSTGEQYF. The CDR3 DNA follows: TGTGCCAGCAGCCTTGACCTGGACAGTACGGGCGAGCAGTACTTC.

The chain uses TRBV18 and TRBJ2-4; tentatively, D is TRBD1 (5 bases). CDR1 is KGHSH, CDR2 LQKENI, per germline. V shed 3 bases and J shed 2 bases, with 14 bases lying between them. The CDR3 runs to 16 residues. CDR3 sequence reads: CASSPYTQGPKNIQYF. The CDR3 bases are TGTGCCAGCTCACCCTACACCCAGGGTCCCAAAAACATTCAGTACTTC.

This clone was recorded only once. The chain carries TRBV27 and TRBJ2-7; D possibly corresponds to TRBD1 (6 bases). The ends were cut back, 4 bases at V and 3 bases at J, with 10 bases in the middle. The CDR3 totals 13 residues. Germline V gives CDR1 MNHEY, CDR2 SMNVEV (reference sequence). CDR3 coding DNA: TGTGCCAGCAGTTACGGGACACGCTACGAGCAGTACTTC. Protein product: CASSYGTRYEQYF.

The chain employs TRBV5-4 and TRBJ2-3; weak D call: TRBD1 (5 bases). The V end was cut by 5 bases, the J end by 3 bases, with 13 bases between. CDR3 length: 14 residues. Germline CDR1 and CDR2: SGHNT and YYREEE (reference sequence). CDR3 DNA: TGTGCCAGCAGGGATGGTCAGGGTACAGATACGCAGTATTTT. It codes for CASRDGQGTDTQYF. Full variable domain (outside the CDR3, taken from reference TRBV5-4 and TRBJ2-3): ETGVTQSPTHLIKTRGQQVTLRCSSQSGHNTVSWYQQALGQGPQFIFQYYREEENGRGNFPPRFSGLQFPNYSSELNVNALELDDSALYLCASRDGQGTDTQYFGPGTRLTVL.

V is TRBV19 and J is TRBJ2-7; 7 bases align to TRBD1. This CDR3 region has 14 residues. Germline V lookup: CDR1 LNHDA, CDR2 SQIVND (reference sequence). Trimming cost V 6 bases and J 0 bases; bases outside gene matches: 5. DNA for the CDR3: TGTGCCAGTAGCTTACAGGGGAGCTCCTACGAGCAGTACTTC. As protein: CASSLQGSSYEQYF.

In DNA, the CDR3 is TGTGCCAGCAGCCTCCGGGACAGCTATGGCTACACCTTC. Amino acids: CASSLRDSYGYTF. The chain couples TRBV9 to TRBJ1-2; 7 nucleotides match TRBD1. The CDR3 sequence is 13 residues long. Germline V gene data show CDR1 as SGDLS and CDR2 as YYNGEE. V trimming: 4 bases; J trimming: 4 bases; junction bases outside the gene matches: 4. The full variable domain, rest sourced from reference TRBV9 and TRBJ1-2, is DSGVTQTPKHLITATGQRVTLRCSPRSGDLSVYWYQQSLDQGLQFLIQYYNGEERAKGNILERFSAQQFPDLHSELNLSSLELGDSALYFCASSLRDSYGYTFGSGTRLTVV.

The chain links TRBV7-9 to TRBJ1-2; 7 nucleotides match TRBD1. V shed 6 bases, J shed 4 bases, and the junction held 5 bases outside the gene matches. CDR1 and CDR2 from the germline V gene are SEHNR and FQNEAQ (reference sequence). The CDR3 loop spans 13 amino acids. The CDR3 sequence: CASRDRTVYGYTF. DNA of the CDR3: TGTGCCAGCAGGGACAGGACTGTCTATGGCTACACCTTC.

This clone has just one count. The rearrangement uses TRBV21-1 and TRBJ2-2; the table calls TRBD2, which could not be checked here. TRBV21-1 is a pseudogene locus. CDR3 length: 20 residues. CDR3 loop: CASSKEGEKREGPNTGELFF. The CDR3 DNA is TGTGCCAGCAGCAAAGAGGGTGAGAAGCGGGAGGGCCCGAACACCGGGGAGCTGTTTTTT.

J is TRBJ2-5 and V is TRBV18, with D possibly matching TRBD2 (6 bases). The CDR3 has 14 residues. Deletions cut 3 bases from V and 4 bases from J, with 12 bases between. Germline V gene lookup returns CDR1 KGHSH and CDR2 LQKENI. CDR3 coding DNA: TGTGCCAGCTCACCCGTGAGGAGGGCAGAGACCCAGTACTTC. Protein product: CASSPVRRAETQYF.

This chain connects TRBV7-2 to TRBJ1-2, with no clear D. The CDR3 sequence is 14 residues long. The germline V gene has CDR1 SGHTA and CDR2 FQGNSA. The ends were cut back, 1 base at V and 6 bases at J, with 12 bases in the middle. This CDR3 reads CASSLVWGGNGYTF. The DNA of the CDR3 is TGTGCCAGCAGCTTAGTTTGGGGAGGGAATGGCTACACCTTC.

This rearrangement joins TRBV13 to TRBJ2-7; possibly TRBD1 for D (6 bases). The CDR3 has 16 residues. V lost 6 bases and J lost 2, with 20 bases in between. The germline CDR1 and CDR2 sequences are PRHDT and FYEKMQ (reference sequence). This CDR3 reads CASSQNPRQATYEQYF. CDR3 DNA sequence: TGTGCCAGCAGTCAAAACCCCCGACAGGCAACCTACGAGCAGTACTTC.

The chain carries TRBV18 and TRBJ2-2, with D perhaps TRBD1 (6 bases). Deletions cut 2 bases from V and 0 bases from J, with 13 bases between. The CDR3 runs 17 residues. The germline gives CDR1 KGHSH, CDR2 LQKENI. The DNA for the CDR3 is TGTGCCAGCTCACCATCTCGACAGGAAGCGAACACCGGGGAGCTGTTTTTT. Amino acids: CASSPSRQEANTGELFF. Full variable domain (rest looked up from reference TRBV18 and TRBJ2-2): NAGVMQNPRHLVRRRGQEARLRCSPMKGHSHVYWYRQLPEEGLKFMVYLQKENIIDESGMPKERFSAEFPKEGPSILRIQQVVRGDSAAYFCASSPSRQEANTGELFFGEGSRLTVL.

Only a few counts were recorded for this clone. The chain links TRBV4-3 to TRBJ1-2; D might be TRBD1 (6 bases). The CDR3 totals 14 residues. Trimming pared 1 base from V and 7 bases from J, leaving 13 bases between. Germline V gene sequence: CDR1 LGHNA, CDR2 YSLEER. CDR3: CASSQVDRLAGYTF. In nucleotides, the CDR3 is TGCGCCAGCAGCCAAGTTGACAGGCTTGCTGGCTACACCTTC.

The chain is built from TRBV18 and TRBJ2-7, with 10 bases matching TRBD1. Germline CDR1 reads KGHSH; CDR2 reads LQKENI. Unmatched junction bases numbered 9, after V lost 3 bases and J lost 4 bases. CDR3 length: 16 amino acids. The CDR3 region has the DNA TGTGCCAGCTCACCCGTCCGGGACAGGGGTCGGTACGAGCAGTACTTC. As protein: CASSPVRDRGRYEQYF.

The chain couples TRBV28 to TRBJ1-1, with 7 bases identical to TRBD1. Germline V gives CDR1 MDHEN, CDR2 SYDVKM. J was trimmed by 4 bases and V by 8 bases; bases with no gene match: 19. CDR3 size: 17 residues. In DNA, the CDR3 is TGTGCCAGCTCTTTAATATCCGTAGGGGCAGGGGGCACTGAAGCTTTCTTT. Protein: CASSLISVGAGGTEAFF.

The J gene is TRBJ2-7, the V gene TRBV27; D is uncertain. Germline V lookup: CDR1 MNHEY, CDR2 SMNVEV (reference sequence). CDR3 length equals 13 residues. V lost 4 bases, J lost 2 bases, and 9 bases lay in between. CDR3 amino acids: CASSSLVTYEQYF. The CDR3 nucleotides read TGTGCCAGCAGTTCCCTCGTAACCTACGAGCAGTACTTC.

This sequence joins TRBV11-1 and TRBJ2-2; D remains unclear. This CDR3 spans 18 amino acids. The germline CDR1 and CDR2 sequences are SGHAT and FQDESV (reference sequence). Trimming took off 5 bases at V and 4 bases at J, with 23 bases between the two ends. Here the CDR3 reads CASSAPRLVTISTGELFF. The DNA of the CDR3 is TGTGCCAGCAGCGCCCCCCGTCTAGTCACTATTTCCACCGGGGAGCTGTTTTTT.

J is TRBJ2-3 and V is TRBV2; the D is unclear. Germline CDR1 is SNHLY and CDR2 is FYNNEI. V shed 2 bases and J shed 6 bases, with 12 bases lying between them. This CDR3 has 14 residues. The CDR3 spells CASSESHYADTQYF. The CDR3 DNA reads TGTGCCAGCAGTGAATCCCACTACGCGGATACGCAGTATTTT.

This chain connects TRBV27 to TRBJ1-5; D uncertain. Trimming stripped 7 bases from V and 11 bases from J, with 18 bases between. The CDR3 contains 13 residues. Germline V CDR1 and CDR2: MNHEY, SMNVEV (reference sequence). CDR3: CASKRSSEQSQHF. The CDR3 bases are TGTGCCAGCAAGCGGAGCAGCGAACAGTCCCAGCATTTT.

This clone has only one observation. This chain uses TRBV27 with TRBJ2-1; 7 nucleotides align to TRBD1. Germline V gene data show CDR1 as MNHEY and CDR2 as SMNVEV (reference sequence). The trim removed 6 bases at V and 1 base at J, leaving 9 bases unmatched. The CDR3 runs to 16 residues. CDR3 sequence: CASSPPWDSSYNEQFF. The CDR3 DNA reads TGTGCCAGCAGCCCTCCCTGGGACAGTTCCTACAATGAGCAGTTCTTC.

This clone was detected once. J is TRBJ1-4 and V is TRBV19; no definite D call. V lost 6 bases and J 6 bases, leaving 11 bases between the germline ends. Germline-derived CDR1 and CDR2 are LNHDA and SQIVND (reference sequence). The CDR3 spans 13 residues. CDR3 protein: CASREGGYEKLFF. The CDR3 DNA reads as TGTGCCAGTAGGGAGGGAGGGTATGAAAAACTGTTTTTT.

This chain uses TRBV11-2 with TRBJ2-7, with D perhaps TRBD1 (6 bases). Per the germline V gene, CDR1 is SGHAT and CDR2 is FQNNGV. The CDR3 has 13 amino acids. V dropped 3 bases and J dropped 3 bases, with 9 bases sitting between them. This CDR3 reads CASSLDSNYEQYF. For the CDR3, the DNA is TGTGCCAGCAGCTTGGACAGCAACTACGAGCAGTACTTC.

The chain employs TRBV7-8 and TRBJ2-1; 8 nucleotides line up with TRBD2. Germline CDR1 is SGHVS and CDR2 is FQNEAQ. Losses at the gene ends were 4 bases for V and 8 bases for J; bases not matched to a gene: 7. The CDR3 runs 14 residues. CDR3 region: CASSSSGGMDEQFF. The CDR3, as DNA: TGTGCCAGCAGCTCCTCGGGAGGGATGGATGAGCAGTTCTTC.

The chain links TRBV19 to TRBJ1-1; a possible D gene is TRBD1 (6 bases). V lost 7 bases to trimming and J lost 0 bases, with 12 bases between them. In germline, CDR1 is LNHDA, CDR2 SQIVND (reference sequence). The CDR3 has 14 amino acids. CDR3 DNA: TGTGCCAGTACCCGACGGGACATGAACACTGAAGCTTTCTTT. Translation: CASTRRDMNTEAFF. Full variable domain (missing parts from reference TRBV19 and TRBJ1-1): DGGITQSPKYLFRKEGQNVTLSCEQNLNHDAMYWYRQDPGQGLRLIYYSQIVNDFQKGDIAEGYSVSREKKESFPLTVTSAQKNPTAFYLCASTRRDMNTEAFFGQGTRLTVV.

CDR3 amino acids: CASSYSRHENQPQHF. In nucleotides, the CDR3 is TGTGCCAGCAGTTACTCGAGGCACGAAAATCAGCCCCAGCATTTT. The V and J genes are TRBV6-5 and TRBJ1-5; D is unresolved. V dropped 0 bases and J dropped 4 bases, with 10 bases sitting between them. Germline lookup yields CDR1 MNHEY and CDR2 SVGAGI. The CDR3 contains 15 residues.